Given below is one TCR beta chain in context. This record belongs to a study of blood T cells in healthy people across ages. Through a sample-barcoded 5' primer and a J-beta primer mix, a second PCR was run for roughly 7 to 11 cycles. TCRdb reprocessed the 5' RACE reads via MiXCR and lists one record per CDR3 protein. Found here are about 720,000 distinct CDR3 sequences, around a quarter of them singletons; the top ten hold approximately 4%. This same sample was also part of a study on T cells of mothers and their children.

The sequence was collected from a boy aged 5 to 17 in good health. The sample taken for sequencing was blood.

CDR3 in DNA: TGTGCCAGCAGTGAGCAGGGTGAGGACACCGGGGAGCTGTTTTTT. Translation: CASSEQGEDTGELFF. The V call is TRBV6-1, the J call TRBJ2-2; a weak D match, TRBD1 (5 bases). The germline gives CDR1 MNHNS, CDR2 SASEGT. The CDR3 is made up of 15 amino acids. The V gene lost 3 bases and the J gene lost 3 bases, with 11 bases spanning the gap.